The T cell receptor (beta chain) described here comes from a study of cytomegalovirus exposure and HLA in healthy donors. V was shortened by 2 bases and J by 5 bases, with 6 bases between the two germline ends. The CDR3 is 12 residues long. Per the germline V gene, CDR1 is PRHDT and CDR2 is FYEKMQ (reference sequence). Vbeta (60) and Jbeta (13) primers were used in the PCR. Measured with immunoSEQ multiplex PCR; TCRdb has only the in-frame clones, and not every one. This table has 100,000 to 150,000 clones, around 82% appearing once. Study results and limitations: Cytomegalovirus association was assigned to more than 150 TCR beta chains. Most CMV-associated TCR beta chains appeared HLA-restricted in a later analysis. In an earlier analysis, most TCR beta V segments were productive about 87% or about 30% of the time. In a later analysis, TCR beta V- and J-gene trimming was associated with a missense DCLRE1C variant.

Of note for this clone: Its antigen is not identified.

Sequencing used PBMCs. The chain has TRBV13 and TRBJ1-1, with D unresolved. This sequence originates from a female donor in good health and CMV-seronegative. The CDR3 sequence is CASSLRGTEAFF. CDR3 sequence (DNA): TGTGCCAGCAGCTTACGGGGAACTGAAGCTTTCTTT.